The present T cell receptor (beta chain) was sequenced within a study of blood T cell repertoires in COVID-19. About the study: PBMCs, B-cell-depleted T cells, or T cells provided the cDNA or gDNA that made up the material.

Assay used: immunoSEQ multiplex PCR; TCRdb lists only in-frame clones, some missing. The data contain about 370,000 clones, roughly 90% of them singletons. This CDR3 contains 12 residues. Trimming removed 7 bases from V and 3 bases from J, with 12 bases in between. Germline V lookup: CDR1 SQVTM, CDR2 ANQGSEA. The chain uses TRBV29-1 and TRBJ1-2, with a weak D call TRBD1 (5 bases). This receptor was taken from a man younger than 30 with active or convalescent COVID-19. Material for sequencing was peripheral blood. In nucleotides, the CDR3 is TGCAGCGGTTCAGAAGGGGACTATGGCTACACCTTC. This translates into CSGSEGDYGYTF.